What follows is one T cell receptor (beta chain) and its context. The repertoire was sequenced with immunoSEQ multiplex PCR; TCRdb's copy has only in-frame clones and lacks some. The table shows about 140,000 clones, with approximately 80% occurring only once. The data belong to a study of blood T cell repertoires in COVID-19. Across the whole study: Sites in the United States, Italy and Spain provided acute and convalescent COVID-19 samples. PBMCs, B-cell-depleted T cells, or T cells were the source of the cDNA or gDNA that made up the material.

The CDR3 loop spans 16 amino acids. CDR1 and CDR2 from the germline V gene are SGHRS and YFSETQ. The V segment lost 2 bases and the J segment 3 bases; nucleotides outside the gene matches: 5. Enrolled through a virtual design, the participants were between roughly 18 and 90 years of age and came from about two dozen US areas. Exposed study participants had met a COVID-19 case within 2 weeks before entry. This receptor was taken from a man aged 65-85 years who had been exposed to COVID-19. The chain joins TRBV5-1 to TRBJ2-1; TRBD2 matches at 10 bases. Sample: PBMCs or T cells enriched from blood (not recorded which). The CDR3 nucleotides read TGCGCCAGCAGCTTAAGCCCTAGCGGGGGCTACAATGAGCAGTTCTTC. This sequence encodes CASSLSPSGGYNEQFF. The full variable domain, with the rest looked up from reference TRBV5-1 and TRBJ2-1, is KAGVTQTPRYLIKTRGQQVTLSCSPISGHRSVSWYQQTPGQGLQFLFEYFSETQRNKGNFPGRFSGRQFSNSRSEMNVSTLELGDSALYLCASSLSPSGGYNEQFFGPGTRLTVL.